These 10 T cell receptor beta chains were all obtained from the same sample, sequenced in a study of regulatory and conventional T cells in RAG deficiency (dated by TCRdb to 2016 to 2017). Conventional CD4+ T cells were purified from blood as CD25-low CD127-high cells before genomic DNA extraction. Receptor amplification or capture employed the immunoSEQ multiplex PCR assay. TCRdb limited this immuneACCESS table to in-frame rearrangements with V and J called. A share of clones is missing; checked studies link under half to unresolved V genes, and the rest is unexplained. The sample table shows around 22,000 clones, and approximately 93% are seen once. 0.55% to 0.9% of the sample is held by the ten biggest clonotypes. The sample was also reused in another study, on regulatory T cells. As described in the second report: For the multiplex PCR, 52 forward TRBV primers and 13 reverse TRBJ primers were used, and amplification bias was corrected with both assay-based and computational methods.

Sequencing was carried out using CD4+ T cells sorted from blood. These receptors were obtained from a human donor in good health.

This clone was seen just once. The J gene is TRBJ2-2, the V gene TRBV21-1; the table's D call, TRBD1, has no DNA check behind it. TRBV21-1 is given as a pseudogene. The CDR3 length is 14 residues. The CDR3 coding sequence is TGTGCCAGCACCCGGACAGGGAGGACCGGGGAGCTGTTTTTT. It specifies CASTRTGRTGELFF.

The chain has TRBV29-1 and TRBJ2-1; 16 nucleotides align to TRBD2. V gave up 6 bases and J gave up 9 bases; unmatched junction bases: 5. The germline gives CDR1 SQVTM, CDR2 ANQGSEA. The length of the CDR3 is 14 residues. For the CDR3, the DNA is TGCAGCGTGGAGGGACTAGCGGGAGGGCTTGAGCAGTTCTTC. It translates to CSVEGLAGGLEQFF.

The V call is TRBV4-1, the J call TRBJ2-1; 15 bases agree with TRBD2. The germline V gene has CDR1 MGHRA and CDR2 YSYEKL. The CDR3 is 17 amino acids. V lost 5 bases and J lost 8; bases outside the gene matches: 10. The CDR3 sequence: CASSSWTSGRAMDEQFF. The CDR3, as DNA: TGCGCCAGCAGCTCCTGGACTAGCGGGAGGGCCATGGATGAGCAGTTCTTC.

This chain connects TRBV2 to TRBJ2-5; TRBD2 matches 10 bases. J lost 7 bases, V lost 6 bases, and 5 bases had no gene match. The CDR3 has 13 residues. The germline gives CDR1 SNHLY, CDR2 FYNNEI. Here the CDR3 reads CASSASGGATQYF. CDR3 nucleotides: TGTGCCAGCAGCGCGAGCGGGGGGGCGACCCAGTACTTC.

Only one count was recorded for this clone. This chain links TRBV5-1 with TRBJ2-7; 9 bases agree with TRBD1. CDR1 and CDR2 from the germline V gene are SGHRS and YFSETQ. The CDR3 has 14 amino acids. J was trimmed by 3 bases and V by 4 bases; bases with no gene match: 5. CDR3 nucleotides: TGCGCCAGCAGCCCGGGGGACAGGGTCTACGAGCAGTACTTC. It translates to CASSPGDRVYEQYF.

This clone was picked up one time. V and J are TRBV7-3 and TRBJ2-5, with 10 nucleotides matching TRBD2. CDR3 length equals 19 residues. J gave up 0 bases and V 0 bases, and 10 bases lay outside the gene matches. Germline CDR1 is SGHTA and CDR2 is FQGTGA. CDR3 amino acids: CASSLTVQRGGTYQETQYF. CDR3 in DNA: TGTGCCAGCAGCTTAACGGTCCAGCGGGGGGGCACGTACCAAGAGACCCAGTACTTC.

The chain employs TRBV6-1 and TRBJ1-5; 7 nucleotides match TRBD1. This CDR3 has 16 amino acids. Per germline, CDR1 MNHNS and CDR2 SASEGT. The junction had 5 bases not matched to a gene; V was cut back by 3 bases and J by 0 bases. CDR3 bases: TGTGCCAGCAGTGAGTCCAGGGGGTATAGCAATCAGCCCCAGCATTTT. Protein sequence: CASSESRGYSNQPQHF.

The chain has TRBV11-3 and TRBJ1-1; no definite D call. Germline V CDR1 and CDR2: SGHNT, YENEEA. The V end lost 6 bases, the J end lost 2 bases, and 10 bases lay between the germline ends. CDR3 length: 13 residues. Here the CDR3 DNA reads TGTGCCAGCAGACCAGTAGGTAACACTGAAGCTTTCTTT. It yields the protein CASRPVGNTEAFF. The variable domain in full, with the rest retrieved from reference TRBV11-3 and TRBJ1-1, is EAGVVQSPRYKIIEKKQPVAFWCNPISGHNTLYWYLQNLGQGPELLIRYENEEAVDDSQLPKDRFSAERLKGVDSTLKIQPAELGDSAVYLCASRPVGNTEAFFGQGTRLTVV.

J is TRBJ1-1 and V is TRBV6-1; 8 nucleotides align to TRBD1. V dropped 6 bases and J dropped 5; count of bases not matched to a gene: 8. CDR1 is MNHNS, CDR2 SASEGT, per germline. The CDR3 length is 14 residues. Written as DNA, the CDR3 is TGTGCCAGCAGAGAGACAGGGGCTGTGACTGAAGCTTTCTTT. Translation: CASRETGAVTEAFF.

This chain connects TRBV10-2 to TRBJ1-1, with D uncertain. Looked up from germline, CDR1 is WSHSY and CDR2 is SAAADI. Trimming stripped 4 bases from V and 0 bases from J, with 9 bases between. This CDR3 spans 14 amino acids. The CDR3 bases are TGCGCCAGCAGTGGGAGTCTCATGAACACTGAAGCTTTCTTT. It translates to CASSGSLMNTEAFF.